These T cell receptor beta chains were read from a single sample in a study of control samples from healthy donors and cancer patients. Here immunoSEQ multiplex PCR was the method, and the copy in TCRdb shows in-frame clones only, minus some. The sample has some 190,000 clones, 91% seen once; the top ten hold 1.5% to 2%. The sample was blood. These receptors came from a young man in good health. Each CDR3 is given with its conserved first and last residue. D genes are given only for firm matches. Expanded clones are given a class, and other clones once, few, many or no size at all.

d_gene | abundance | j_gene | v_gene | CDR3aa | CDR3nt
TRBD2 | - | TRBJ2-7 | TRBV7-9 | CASGEGRSYEQYF | TGTGCCAGCGGGGAGGGTCGCTCCTACGAGCAGTACTTC
TRBD2 | - | TRBJ2-1 | TRBV3-1/TRBV3-2 | CASSKGTTPYNEQFF | TGTGCCAGCAGCAAAGGGACTACTCCTTACAATGAGCAGTTCTTC
- | - | TRBJ2-5 | TRBV19 | CASSPTSTNQETQYF | TGTGCCAGTAGTCCGACGTCGACTAACCAAGAGACCCAGTACTTC
TRBD1 | - | TRBJ1-1 | TRBV30 | CAWSLRQGANTEAFF | TGTGCCTGGAGTCTAAGACAGGGGGCGAACACTGAAGCTTTCTTT
TRBD1 | - | TRBJ1-4 | TRBV6-5 | CASSYTTGENEKLFF | TGTGCCAGCAGTTACACTACAGGGGAAAATGAAAAACTGTTTTTT
TRBD1 | - | TRBJ2-7 | TRBV7-9 | CASSLEGAGPIHEQYF | TGTGCCAGCAGCTTAGAGGGGGCAGGGCCAATCCACGAGCAGTACTTC
TRBD1 | - | TRBJ1-2 | TRBV28 | CASSPGTANYGYTF | TGTGCCAGCAGCCCAGGGACAGCTAACTATGGCTACACCTTC
- | - | TRBJ1-2 | TRBV24-1 | CATSDSRGNYGYTF | TGTGCCACCAGTGATTCCCGGGGAAACTATGGCTACACCTTC
- | - | TRBJ2-3 | TRBV6-5 | CASSSRGDSTDTQYF | TGTGCCAGCAGTAGTAGGGGAGATAGCACAGATACGCAGTATTTT
TRBD1 | - | TRBJ1-6 | TRBV27 | CASSLTGGLNSLLHF | TGTGCCAGCAGTTTAACAGGGGGCCTTAATTCACTCCTCCACTTT
TRBD1 | - | TRBJ2-4 | TRBV11-2 | CASSLVWTGKNIQYF | TGTGCCAGCAGCTTAGTATGGACAGGGAAAAACATTCAGTACTTC
TRBD1 | - | TRBJ1-4 | TRBV11-1 | CASSSDRALEKLFF | TGTGCCAGCAGCTCGGACAGGGCTCTTGAAAAACTGTTTTTT
TRBD1 | - | TRBJ1-4 | TRBV28 | CASSTGTANEKLFF | TGTGCCAGCAGCACCGGGACAGCGAATGAAAAACTGTTTTTT
TRBD1 | - | TRBJ2-5 | TRBV12-5 | CASAPPGTGRETQYF | TGTGCTAGTGCCCCCCCCGGGACAGGGCGGGAGACCCAGTACTTC
TRBD1 | - | TRBJ2-7 | TRBV5-1 | CASSLGGQGSYEQYF | TGCGCCAGCAGCTTGGGAGGACAGGGCTCCTACGAGCAGTACTTC
- | - | TRBJ1-2 | TRBV19 | CASSMKTGERYGYTF | TGTGCCAGTAGTATGAAGACAGGAGAGCGGTATGGCTACACCTTC
TRBD1 | - | TRBJ1-2 | TRBV29-1 | CSVDQDRRGGYTF | TGCAGCGTGGACCAGGACAGGAGGGGTGGCTACACCTTC
TRBD1 | - | TRBJ2-7 | TRBV10-3 | CAISEPGQGTGYEQYF | TGTGCCATCAGTGAGCCGGGACAGGGTACGGGATACGAGCAGTACTTC
TRBD2 | - | TRBJ2-7 | TRBV20-1 | CSVSGGWEQYF | TGCAGTGTTTCGGGGGGATGGGAGCAGTACTTC
- | few | TRBJ1-5 | TRBV2 | CASSEVGTPQHF | TGTGCCAGCAGTGAAGTAGGCACGCCCCAGCATTTT
- | - | TRBJ2-2 | TRBV2 | CASTQRGSGELFF | TGTGCCAGCACCCAACGGGGATCCGGGGAGCTGTTTTTT
- | - | TRBJ2-2 | TRBV5-4 | CASRAGNTGELFF | TGTGCCAGCAGGGCAGGGAACACCGGGGAGCTGTTTTTT
TRBD1 | - | TRBJ2-6 | TRBV19 | CASSTPGQGSGANVLTF | TGTGCCAGTAGCACCCCTGGACAGGGCTCTGGGGCCAACGTCCTGACTTTC
TRBD1 | - | TRBJ1-1 | TRBV7-9 | CASSPDRGQGVNTEAFF | TGTGCCAGCAGCCCGGACAGGGGGCAAGGGGTGAACACTGAAGCTTTCTTT
TRBD1 | - | TRBJ1-5 | TRBV5-3 | CAMIRGQGRSNQPQHF | TGTGCCATGATTCGTGGACAGGGACGGAGCAATCAGCCCCAGCATTTT
TRBD2 | - | TRBJ2-1 | TRBV6-6 | CASSFPAGGNNEQFF | TGTGCCAGCAGTTTCCCCGCGGGGGGAAACAATGAGCAGTTCTTC
- | - | TRBJ1-5 | TRBV24-1 | CATSDRQQPQHF | TGTGCCACCAGTGATAGACAGCAGCCCCAGCATTTT
- | few | TRBJ1-5 | TRBV19 | CASSIGLGQPQHF | TGTGCCAGTAGTATCGGGTTGGGTCAGCCCCAGCATTTT
TRBD2 | - | TRBJ2-1 | TRBV6-4 | CASSAGTSGYNEQFF | TGTGCCAGCAGTGCCGGGACTAGCGGGTACAATGAGCAGTTCTTC
TRBD2 | few | TRBJ2-1 | TRBV10-2 | CASSERGGRDEQFF | TGCGCCAGCAGTGAGCGGGGGGGGAGGGATGAGCAGTTCTTC
TRBD1 | once | TRBJ1-1 | TRBV7-8 | CASSLDRAGGKAFF | TGTGCCAGCAGCTTAGACAGGGCAGGGGGAAAAGCTTTCTTT
- | - | TRBJ1-5 | TRBV25-1 | CASSEQGSNQPQHF | TGTGCCAGCAGTGAGCAGGGAAGCAATCAGCCCCAGCATTTT
- | - | TRBJ1-2 | TRBV30 | CARGGNRRINYGYTF | TGTGCCCGAGGAGGGAATCGCCGAATTAACTATGGCTACACCTTC
- | - | TRBJ2-2 | TRBV7-9 | CASRGWPLASYTGELFF | TGTGCCAGCAGAGGATGGCCACTAGCCTCTTACACCGGGGAGCTGTTTTTT
- | - | TRBJ2-7 | TRBV11-2 | CASSSDTRQYF | TGTGCCAGCAGCTCGGACACCAGGCAGTACTTC
- | - | TRBJ1-3 | TRBV3-1/TRBV3-2 | CASSQGKGAGNTIYF | TGTGCCAGCAGCCAAGGCAAGGGGGCTGGAAACACCATATATTTT
- | - | TRBJ2-7 | TRBV5-6 | CASSGDPYEQYF | TGTGCCAGCAGCGGGGACCCCTACGAGCAGTACTTC
- | - | TRBJ1-2 | TRBV28 | CASSTGLYYTF | TGTGCCAGCAGTACAGGGTTATACTACACCTTC
- | - | TRBJ2-1 | TRBV5-1 | CASSLVPGSSYNEQFF | TGCGCCAGCAGCTTGGTCCCGGGGAGCTCCTACAATGAGCAGTTCTTC